These 13 T cell receptor beta chains were all obtained from the same sample, sequenced in a study of cytomegalovirus exposure and HLA in healthy donors. TCRdb keeps only in-frame clones here, not all; method: immunoSEQ multiplex PCR. This table has 68,000 or so clones, 91% appearing once. Sequencing used PBMCs. The receptors were sampled from a man between 18 and 29 years old in good health and CMV-seronegative.

The V and J genes are TRBV7-2 and TRBJ2-7; the D gene is possibly TRBD2 (6 bases). Between the trimmed V and J ends, which lost 5 bases and 2 bases, there was a span of 16 bases. The CDR3 contains 15 residues. Germline-derived CDR1 and CDR2 are SGHTA and FQGNSA. CDR3 loop: CASSLGGTPAYEQYF. CDR3 bases: TGTGCCAGCAGCCTTGGGGGGACCCCCGCCTACGAGCAGTACTTC. The whole variable domain, filled in from reference TRBV7-2 and TRBJ2-7, reads GAGVSQSPSNKVTEKGKDVELRCDPISGHTALYWYRQSLGQGLEFLIYFQGNSAPDKSGLPSDRFSAERTGGSVSTLTIQRTQQEDSAVYLCASSLGGTPAYEQYFGPGTRLTVT.

The V gene is TRBV7-2, the J gene TRBJ2-5; no firm D call. With 4 bases removed from V and 3 bases from J, the gap between germline ends came to 3 bases. Germline CDR1 SGHTA, CDR2 FQGNSA. The CDR3 length is 11 residues. The CDR3 spells CASSSEETQYF. The CDR3, as DNA: TGTGCCAGCAGCTCTGAAGAGACCCAGTACTTC.

The chain employs TRBV15 and TRBJ2-3, with 12 bases fitting TRBD2. CDR1 and CDR2 (germline): LNHNV, YYDKDF (reference sequence). V lost 4 bases and J lost 4; bases outside the gene matches: 9. The CDR3 has 17 amino acids. The CDR3 coding sequence is TGTGCCACCAGCATTAGGACTAGCGGGACTTATCCAGATACGCAGTATTTT. Translation: CATSIRTSGTYPDTQYF.

V usage is TRBV5-6 and J usage is TRBJ2-7; 9 bases are a match to TRBD1. V was pared by 4 bases and J by 4 bases, with 6 bases of the junction left unmatched. The CDR3 sequence is 14 residues long. In germline, CDR1 is SGHDT, CDR2 YYEEEE. CDR3 DNA: TGTGCCAGCAGCCCGGGACAGGGATTTTACGAGCAGTACTTC. Protein: CASSPGQGFYEQYF. The full variable domain, rest sourced from reference TRBV5-6 and TRBJ2-7, is DAGVTQSPTHLIKTRGQQVTLRCSPKSGHDTVSWYQQALGQGPQFIFQYYEEEERQRGNFPDRFSGHQFPNYSSELNVNALLLGDSALYLCASSPGQGFYEQYFGPGTRLTVT.

CDR3 amino acids: CASSLEVGASSYNEQFF. CDR3 sequence (DNA): TGTGCCAGCAGTTTAGAGGTGGGTGCGAGCTCCTACAATGAGCAGTTCTTC. The rearrangement links TRBV27 to TRBJ2-1; D ambiguous. CDR1 MNHEY and CDR2 SMNVEV come from the germline V gene (reference sequence). Trimming stripped 2 bases from V and 0 bases from J, with 14 bases between. The CDR3 runs to 17 residues.

The gene calls are TRBV28 and TRBJ2-7; TRBD2 agrees at 11 bases. The CDR3 consists of 14 residues. The J segment lost 1 base and the V segment lost 6 bases, leaving 2 bases of the junction unmatched. In germline, CDR1 is MDHEN, CDR2 SYDVKM. The CDR3 loop reads CASRLAGVSYEQYF. The DNA for the CDR3 is TGTGCCAGCAGACTAGCGGGAGTTTCCTACGAGCAGTACTTC.

The rearrangement uses TRBV5-4 and TRBJ1-5, with a weak D call TRBD1 (6 bases). The CDR3 is 16 residues long. The V and J ends lost 2 bases and 7 bases respectively, with 19 bases between them. CDR1 is SGHNT and CDR2 is YYREEE in the germline V gene (reference sequence). CDR3 sequence reads: CASSLNKKGGVQPQHF. DNA for the CDR3: TGTGCCAGCAGCTTAAATAAAAAGGGGGGGGTCCAGCCCCAGCATTTT.

The chain carries TRBV5-5 and TRBJ2-5; 12 bases line up with TRBD2. The germline V gene has CDR1 SGHKS and CDR2 YYEKEE (reference sequence). The trim removed 4 bases at V and 5 bases at J, leaving 6 bases unmatched. CDR3 length equals 15 residues. This chain's CDR3 is CASSMTSGSGETQYF. The DNA of the CDR3 is TGTGCCAGCAGCATGACTAGCGGGAGCGGGGAGACCCAGTACTTC.

V and J are TRBV5-4 and TRBJ1-2, with 8 bases that match TRBD1. The CDR3 sequence is 14 residues long. J was trimmed by 5 bases and V by 4 bases; bases with no gene match: 7. CDR1 and CDR2 from the germline V gene are SGHNT and YYREEE (reference sequence). The CDR3 DNA is TGTGCCAGCAGCCCGTCAGGGGGCGCTTATGGCTACACCTTC. This codes for CASSPSGGAYGYTF. Using reference TRBV5-4 and TRBJ1-2 for the parts outside the CDR3, the full variable domain is ETGVTQSPTHLIKTRGQQVTLRCSSQSGHNTVSWYQQALGQGPQFIFQYYREEENGRGNFPPRFSGLQFPNYSSELNVNALELDDSALYLCASSPSGGAYGYTFGSGTRLTVV.

The genes are TRBV4-2 and TRBJ2-1; the match to TRBD1 covers 7 bases. J was trimmed by 6 bases and V by 5 bases; bases with no gene match: 10. The V gene's germline CDR1 is LGHNA and CDR2 YNFKEQ. The CDR3 contains 15 residues. The DNA of the CDR3 is TGTGCCAGCAGCTCAGTCCGGGGACAGAGCAATGAGCAGTTCTTC. Amino acid sequence: CASSSVRGQSNEQFF.

The rearrangement links TRBV28 to TRBJ2-3, with D perhaps TRBD2 (6 bases). Germline V gene data show CDR1 as MDHEN and CDR2 as SYDVKM. CDR3 length: 13 residues. V dropped 8 bases and J dropped 2 bases, with 11 bases sitting between them. The chain's CDR3 is CASWDFTTDTQYF. DNA of the CDR3: TGTGCCAGCTGGGACTTTACCACAGATACGCAGTATTTT.

V is TRBV29-1 and J is TRBJ1-1, with D hard to call. V was shortened by 4 bases and J by 6 bases, with 12 bases between the two germline ends. The CDR3 contains 12 residues. Germline V gene sequence: CDR1 SQVTM, CDR2 ANQGSEA. CDR3 residues: CSVVQVSSEAFF. In DNA form, the CDR3 reads TGCAGCGTTGTTCAGGTTTCGTCTGAAGCTTTCTTT.

J is TRBJ2-3 and V is TRBV15; D remains unclear. Germline CDR1 and CDR2: LNHNV and YYDKDF (reference sequence). This CDR3 has 13 residues. Trimming left V 9 bases short and J 0 bases short, with 10 bases between. The CDR3 nucleotides read TGTGCCACTCGCGGCTTGAGCACAGATACGCAGTATTTT. Translated: CATRGLSTDTQYF.